The TCR beta chain under discussion was sequenced for a study of blood T cell repertoires in COVID-19. Recovered Cohort 3 donors showed two negative PCRs, clearance, or symptom resolution. Libraries were prepared by immunoSEQ multiplex PCR; TCRdb keeps only in-frame clonotypes and omits some of them. The sample yields fewer than 450,000 clones, 88% seen once. Input material: PBMCs or T cells enriched from blood (not recorded which). This sequence was found in a woman in her late teens or twenties who had recovered from COVID-19.

The CDR3: CATQGVVNEKLFF. The CDR3 nucleotides are TGTGCCACTCAGGGGGTAGTTAATGAAAAACTGTTTTTT. This chain connects TRBV19 to TRBJ1-4; 7 bases map to TRBD1. This CDR3 spans 13 amino acids. V lost 10 bases, J lost 4 bases, and 6 bases stayed unmatched. In germline, CDR1 is LNHDA, CDR2 SQIVND (reference sequence).